This T cell receptor (beta chain) was identified during a study of early stage breast cancer tumors (TCRdb year 2017). Regarding the complete study: Of the roughly 16 invasive breast tumors, eleven to twelve were found to be estrogen receptor-positive, progesterone receptor-positive and HER2-negative. Of the approximately twelve ER+/PR+/HER2- tumors, eight were classified as invasive ductal carcinomas and four as invasive lobular carcinomas. On average, each sample got about 9.3-fold read coverage. A total of about 2.9 million templates, representing some 1,000,000 unique clonotypes, were detected across all samples. What the study reported, not specific to this receptor: Compared with adjacent normal breast tissue, tumors had higher clonality and around 2.5-fold greater T cell density. Because the cohort was small, a breakdown by tumor subtype could not be done. Repertoires from blood and normal breast were more alike than repertoires from blood and tumor, and in about 85% of the 16 patients, comparing each tissue with blood separated tumor from normal. Sequencing bulk genomic DNA from unsorted cells could not capture chain pairing or functional markers like CD4, CD8 and FOXP3. Enriched TCRB sequences shared across patients were found to be mostly commonly generated sequences that were unlikely to play an important role in the tumor microenvironment.

About 19-50 mg of tumor tissue was diced and typically yielded more than 2.5 ug of DNA. The study profiled bulk TCR beta-chain repertoires in matched peripheral blood, tumor and adjacent normal breast tissue taken from over 15 patients with early-stage breast cancer. After resection, tumor tissue identified by eye was cut out and put into prechilled RNAlater. Using a TissueLyser II, about 17-50 mg of tumor tissue was diced and homogenized in RLTplus buffer with beta-mercaptoethanol and antifoaming agent. The Qiagen AllPrep DNA/RNA Mini kit was used to extract genomic DNA. Each sample was amplified in two independent genomic DNA replicates, using around 550 ng for blood and around 1.5 ug for tumor or normal breast. TCRB sequencing of genomic DNA was carried out with the ImmunoSeq Intro kit according to the manufacturer's instructions. Multiplex PCR was run for roughly 29 cycles using proprietary primers and spike-in control sequences for absolute quantification. Single-end 150-bp reads were used to sequence an 87-bp fragment spanning the CDR3 plus the flanking V and J genes. Seven samples, each with two replicates, were multiplexed per lane of an Illumina MiSeq using version 3.0 chemistry. In the authors' own workflow: The vendor's proprietary pipeline handled the raw data processing, merging both replicates into a single result for each sample. A clonotype was defined as productive rearrangements that share the same V-gene family, CDR3 amino acid sequence and J-gene segment. Clonality was computed as 1 minus the normalized Shannon entropy (Pielou evenness) of TCRB abundances. To estimate T cell density, the total number of templates was divided by the input cell count, which was inferred from how much DNA went in. Recon with default parameters was used to estimate total repertoire diversity and clonality. A clonotype was considered tumor-enriched if its abundance in tumor exceeded 0.1% and was at least 32-fold higher than its abundance in normal breast. TCRdb holds this immuneACCESS table with in-frame rearrangements only. Some clones are missing; in checked studies, unresolved V genes explain under half, and the rest has no known cause. V and J calls and clone size are given by that table; D and trimming were obtained from the DNA. The sample includes 20,000 to 30,000 clones, with roughly two thirds observed a single time. 9.5% to 10% of the sample belongs to the ten largest clones.

From its cysteine to its phenylalanine, the CDR3 spans 16 amino acids. The retained sequence is limited to the CDR3, 48 bases, with the frame set at the first base. CDR1 SGHTA and CDR2 FQGNSA were looked up in the germline V gene. Trimmed from V: 4 bases; trimmed from J: 4 bases; junction bases lacking a gene match: 11. Concerning this clone: It lacks a known antigen. One base away there is no much larger clone; base qualities are not given.

This TCR came from a person aged 55-75 years with breast cancer. The sample consisted of breast tumor tissue. The rearrangement combines TRBV7-2 with TRBJ2-7, and 9 junction bases match TRBD2. At the DNA level, the sequence is TGTGCCAGCAGCTCCGGAGCGGGGGGTGGGCGGTACGAGCAGTACTTC. It translates as CASSSGAGGGRYEQYF.